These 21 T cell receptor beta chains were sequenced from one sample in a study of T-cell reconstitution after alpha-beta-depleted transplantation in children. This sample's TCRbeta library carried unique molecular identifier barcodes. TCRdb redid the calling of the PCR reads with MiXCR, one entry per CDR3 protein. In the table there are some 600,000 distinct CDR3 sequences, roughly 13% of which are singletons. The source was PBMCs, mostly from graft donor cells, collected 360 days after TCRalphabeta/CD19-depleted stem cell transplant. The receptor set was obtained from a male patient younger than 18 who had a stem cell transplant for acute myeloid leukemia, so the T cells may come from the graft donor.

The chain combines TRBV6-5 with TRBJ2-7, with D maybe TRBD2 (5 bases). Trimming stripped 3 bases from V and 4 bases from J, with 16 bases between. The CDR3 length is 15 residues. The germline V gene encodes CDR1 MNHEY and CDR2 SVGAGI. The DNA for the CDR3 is TGTGCCAGCAGTTATTCGACGGCCGGAGGTTACGAGCAGTACTTC. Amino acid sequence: CASSYSTAGGYEQYF.

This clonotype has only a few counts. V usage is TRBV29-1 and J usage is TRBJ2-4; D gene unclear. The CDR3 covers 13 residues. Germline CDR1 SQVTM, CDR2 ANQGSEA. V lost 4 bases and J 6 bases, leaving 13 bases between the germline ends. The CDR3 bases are TGCAGCGTTGGGCTTAAGGGTAGAAACATTCAGTACTTC. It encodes CSVGLKGRNIQYF.

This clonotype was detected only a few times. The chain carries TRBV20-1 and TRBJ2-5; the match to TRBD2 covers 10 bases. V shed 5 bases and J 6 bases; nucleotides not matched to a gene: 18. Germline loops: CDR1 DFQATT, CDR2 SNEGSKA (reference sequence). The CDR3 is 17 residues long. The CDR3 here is CSAVYLSSGSVGKTQYF. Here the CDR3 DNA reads TGCAGTGCTGTATACCTTTCTAGCGGGAGCGTGGGGAAGACCCAGTACTTC.

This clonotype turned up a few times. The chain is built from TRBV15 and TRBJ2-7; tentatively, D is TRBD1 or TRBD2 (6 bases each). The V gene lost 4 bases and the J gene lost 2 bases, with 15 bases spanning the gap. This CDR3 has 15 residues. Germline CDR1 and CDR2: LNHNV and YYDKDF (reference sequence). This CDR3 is CATSTQVGGPYEQYF. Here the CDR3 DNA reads TGTGCCACCAGCACCCAGGTGGGGGGCCCCTACGAGCAGTACTTC.

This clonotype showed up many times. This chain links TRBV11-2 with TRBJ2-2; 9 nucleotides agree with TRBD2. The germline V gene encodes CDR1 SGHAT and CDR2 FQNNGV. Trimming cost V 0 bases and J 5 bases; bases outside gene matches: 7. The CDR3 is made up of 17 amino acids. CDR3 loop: CASSLEGLAPTTGELFF. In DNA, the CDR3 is TGTGCCAGCAGCTTAGAGGGACTAGCCCCGACGACCGGGGAGCTGTTTTTT.

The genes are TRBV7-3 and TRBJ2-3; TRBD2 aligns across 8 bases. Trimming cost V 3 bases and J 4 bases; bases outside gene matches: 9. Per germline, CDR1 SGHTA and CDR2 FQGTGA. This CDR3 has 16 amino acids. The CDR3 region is CASSFRASGYADTQYF. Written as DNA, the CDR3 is TGTGCCAGCAGCTTCCGGGCTAGCGGGTACGCAGATACGCAGTATTTT.

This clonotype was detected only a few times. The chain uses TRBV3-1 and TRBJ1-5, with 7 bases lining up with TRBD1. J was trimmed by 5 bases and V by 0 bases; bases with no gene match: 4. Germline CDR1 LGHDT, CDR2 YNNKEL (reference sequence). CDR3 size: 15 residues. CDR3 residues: CASSQDITGDQPQHF. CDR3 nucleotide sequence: TGTGCCAGCAGCCAAGATATTACAGGGGATCAGCCCCAGCATTTT.

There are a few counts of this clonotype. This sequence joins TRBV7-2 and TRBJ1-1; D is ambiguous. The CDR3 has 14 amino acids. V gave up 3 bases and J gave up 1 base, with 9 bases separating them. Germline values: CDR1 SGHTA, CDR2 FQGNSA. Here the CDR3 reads CASSFQSGNTEAFF. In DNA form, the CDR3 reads TGTGCCAGCAGCTTCCAATCAGGGAACACTGAAGCTTTCTTT.

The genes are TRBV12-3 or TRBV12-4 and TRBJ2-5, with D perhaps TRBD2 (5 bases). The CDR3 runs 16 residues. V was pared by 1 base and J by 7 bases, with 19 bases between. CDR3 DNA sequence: TGTGCCAGCAGTTTAGATGGAGGTCCCGCGTCAGGGACCCAGTACTTC. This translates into CASSLDGGPASGTQYF.

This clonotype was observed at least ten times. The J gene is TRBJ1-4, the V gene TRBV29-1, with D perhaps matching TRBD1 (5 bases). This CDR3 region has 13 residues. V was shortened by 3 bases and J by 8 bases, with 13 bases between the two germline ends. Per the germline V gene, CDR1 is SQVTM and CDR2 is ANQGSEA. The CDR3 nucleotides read TGCAGCGTTGACGCAGGGTCTAGAGAAAAACTGTTTTTT. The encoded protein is CSVDAGSREKLFF.

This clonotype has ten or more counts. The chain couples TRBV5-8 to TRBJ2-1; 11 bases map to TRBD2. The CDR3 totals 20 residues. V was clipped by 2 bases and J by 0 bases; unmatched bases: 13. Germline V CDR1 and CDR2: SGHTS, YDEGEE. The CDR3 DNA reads TGTGCCAGCAGCTTCTGGCTGGGACTAGCGGAGCGGAGCTCCTACAATGAGCAGTTCTTC. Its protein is CASSFWLGLAERSSYNEQFF.

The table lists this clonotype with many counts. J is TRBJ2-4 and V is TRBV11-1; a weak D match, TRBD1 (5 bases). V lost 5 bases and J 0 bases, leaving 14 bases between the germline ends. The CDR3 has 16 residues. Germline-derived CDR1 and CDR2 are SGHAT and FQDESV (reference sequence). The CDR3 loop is CASSQRQRLAKNIQYF. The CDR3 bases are TGTGCCAGCAGCCAACGACAGCGTCTAGCCAAAAACATTCAGTACTTC.

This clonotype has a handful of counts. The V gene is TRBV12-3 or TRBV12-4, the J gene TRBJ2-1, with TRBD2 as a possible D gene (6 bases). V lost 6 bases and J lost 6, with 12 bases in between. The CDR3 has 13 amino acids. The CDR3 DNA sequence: TGTGCCAGCAGACGGGGACTTACCAATGAGCAGTTCTTC. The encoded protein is CASRRGLTNEQFF.

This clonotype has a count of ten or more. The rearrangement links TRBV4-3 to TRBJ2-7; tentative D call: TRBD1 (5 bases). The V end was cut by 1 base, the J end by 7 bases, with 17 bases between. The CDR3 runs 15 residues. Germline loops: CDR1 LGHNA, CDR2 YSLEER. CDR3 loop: CASSQGVGDHREQYF. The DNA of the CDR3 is TGCGCCAGCAGCCAAGGGGTAGGGGATCATAGAGAGCAGTACTTC.

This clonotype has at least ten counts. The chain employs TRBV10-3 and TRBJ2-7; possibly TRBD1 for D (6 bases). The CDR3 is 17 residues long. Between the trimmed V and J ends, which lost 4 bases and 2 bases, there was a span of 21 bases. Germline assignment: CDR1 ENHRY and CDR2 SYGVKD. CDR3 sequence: CAISGGLQRQSTYEQYF. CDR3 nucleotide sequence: TGTGCCATCAGTGGGGGGCTCCAGAGACAGTCCACCTACGAGCAGTACTTC.

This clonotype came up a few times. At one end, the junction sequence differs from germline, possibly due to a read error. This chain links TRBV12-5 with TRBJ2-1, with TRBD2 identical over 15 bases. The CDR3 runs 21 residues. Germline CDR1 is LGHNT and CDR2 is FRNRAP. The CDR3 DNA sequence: TGTGCTAGTGGTTTTCGGGCGCGCGGACTAGCGGGAGGGCCCTCCCACAATGAGCAGTTCTTC. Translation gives CASGFRARGLAGGPSHNEQFF.

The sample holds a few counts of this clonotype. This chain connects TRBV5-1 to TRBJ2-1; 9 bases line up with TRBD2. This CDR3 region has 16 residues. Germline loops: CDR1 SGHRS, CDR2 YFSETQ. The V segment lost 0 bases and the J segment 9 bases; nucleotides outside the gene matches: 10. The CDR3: CASSLDIGGRASEQFF. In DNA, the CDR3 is TGCGCCAGCAGCTTGGATATTGGCGGGAGGGCTTCTGAGCAGTTCTTC.

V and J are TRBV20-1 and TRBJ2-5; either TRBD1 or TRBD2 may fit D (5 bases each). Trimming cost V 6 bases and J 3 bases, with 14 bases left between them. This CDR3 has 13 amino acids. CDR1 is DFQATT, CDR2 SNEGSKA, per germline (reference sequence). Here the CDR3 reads CSAPLMGEETQYF. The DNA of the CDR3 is TGCAGTGCCCCCCTTATGGGGGAAGAGACCCAGTACTTC.

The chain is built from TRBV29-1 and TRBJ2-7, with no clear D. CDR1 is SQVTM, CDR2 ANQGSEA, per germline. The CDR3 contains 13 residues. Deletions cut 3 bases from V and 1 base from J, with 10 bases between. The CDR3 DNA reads TGCAGCGTTGATAAGGACGATTCCTACGAGCAGTACTTC. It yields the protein CSVDKDDSYEQYF.

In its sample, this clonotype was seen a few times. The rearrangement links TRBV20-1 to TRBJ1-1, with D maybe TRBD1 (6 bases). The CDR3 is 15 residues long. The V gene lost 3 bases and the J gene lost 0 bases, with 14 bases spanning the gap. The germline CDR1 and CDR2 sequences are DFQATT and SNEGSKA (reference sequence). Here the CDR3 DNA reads TGCAGTGCTAGTTCGCATGGACAGATGAACACTGAAGCTTTCTTT. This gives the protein CSASSHGQMNTEAFF.

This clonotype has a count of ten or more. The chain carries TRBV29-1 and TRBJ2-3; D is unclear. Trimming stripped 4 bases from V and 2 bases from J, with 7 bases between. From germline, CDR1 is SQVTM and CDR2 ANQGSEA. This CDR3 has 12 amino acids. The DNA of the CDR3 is TGCAGCGTTGGGCGGCACACAGATACGCAGTATTTT. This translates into CSVGRHTDTQYF.